The 20 T cell receptor beta chains in this list originate from one sample, sequenced in a study of CD8 T cells in ankylosing spondylitis. Study results and limitations: Blood from ankylosing spondylitis patients appeared to carry a characteristic roughly 8-variant TCR beta motif.

Via MiXCR, TCRdb re-called the 5' RACE reads, giving one row per CDR3 protein. Among 250,000 to 350,000 distinct CDR3 sequences listed, less than 9.5% were seen once. These receptors' targets are unknown. Source material: blood, either unsorted or a sorted T cell fraction (not recorded which). These TCRs come from a male donor with ankylosing spondylitis.

This clonotype was seen only a few times. CDR3 sequence reads: CASSQDWTSYEQYF. The CDR3 coding sequence is TGTGCCAGCAGCCAAGATTGGACCTCCTACGAGCAGTACTTC. This chain joins TRBV14 and TRBJ2-7; no reliable D call. From germline, CDR1 is SGHDN and CDR2 FVKESK. This CDR3 is 14 amino acids long. V was cut by 0 bases and J by 0 bases, with 6 bases left in between.

The rearrangement uses TRBV7-2 and TRBJ2-7, with D perhaps TRBD2 (6 bases). The V gene's germline CDR1 is SGHTA and CDR2 FQGNSA. This CDR3 region has 15 residues. Between the trimmed V and J ends, which lost 0 bases and 0 bases, there was a span of 9 bases. The CDR3, as DNA: TGTGCCAGCAGCTTAGCGATCGGGAGCTCCTACGAGCAGTACTTC. Encoded protein: CASSLAIGSSYEQYF.

The chain links TRBV5-1 to TRBJ1-1; the match to TRBD1 covers 10 bases. The CDR3 is 14 amino acids. Per the germline V gene, CDR1 is SGHRS and CDR2 is YFSETQ. The V gene end was trimmed by 4 bases and the J gene end by 6 bases; junction bases not matched to a gene: 6. CDR3 DNA sequence: TGCGCCAGCAGCCAGGACAGGGGGTTCGCTGAAGCTTTCTTT. Its translation is CASSQDRGFAEAFF.

This clonotype occurred many times. This rearrangement joins TRBV5-1 to TRBJ1-5; no reliable D call. V lost 0 bases and J lost 0, with 7 bases in between. The length of the CDR3 is 15 residues. Germline CDR1 reads SGHRS; CDR2 reads YFSETQ. The CDR3 protein is CASSLDGFSNQPQHF. The CDR3 DNA reads as TGCGCCAGCAGCTTGGACGGTTTTAGCAATCAGCCCCAGCATTTT. Full variable domain (missing parts from reference TRBV5-1 and TRBJ1-5): KAGVTQTPRYLIKTRGQQVTLSCSPISGHRSVSWYQQTPGQGLQFLFEYFSETQRNKGNFPGRFSGRQFSNSRSEMNVSTLELGDSALYLCASSLDGFSNQPQHFGDGTRLSIL.

This clonotype was counted at least ten times. CDR3 bases: TGCGCCAGCAGCTTAGGGGCTAGCGGGAGTACAGATACGCAGTATTTT. Residues: CASSLGASGSTDTQYF. The chain joins TRBV5-1 to TRBJ2-3; 10 positions agree with TRBD2. This CDR3 has 16 amino acids. The J segment lost 3 bases and the V segment lost 2 bases, leaving 6 bases of the junction unmatched. Per the germline V gene, CDR1 is SGHRS and CDR2 is YFSETQ. The whole variable domain, filled in from reference TRBV5-1 and TRBJ2-3, reads KAGVTQTPRYLIKTRGQQVTLSCSPISGHRSVSWYQQTPGQGLQFLFEYFSETQRNKGNFPGRFSGRQFSNSRSEMNVSTLELGDSALYLCASSLGASGSTDTQYFGPGTRLTVL.

The V and J genes are TRBV6-1 and TRBJ1-3, with D tentatively TRBD1 (6 bases). The germline CDR1 and CDR2 sequences are MNHNS and SASEGT. Between the trimmed V and J ends, which lost 3 bases and 4 bases, there was a span of 10 bases. This CDR3 is 14 amino acids long. CDR3 sequence: CASSDRQAGNTIYF. CDR3 sequence (DNA): TGTGCCAGCAGTGACCGACAGGCAGGAAACACCATATATTTT.

The V and J genes are TRBV27 and TRBJ2-2, with D perhaps TRBD2 (6 bases). Germline loops: CDR1 MNHEY, CDR2 SMNVEV (reference sequence). The CDR3 covers 13 residues. V lost 6 bases and J lost 6, with 11 bases in between. The CDR3 nucleotides are TGTGCCAGCAGCGGGAGCTCGTCCGGGGAGCTGTTTTTT. Protein product: CASSGSSSGELFF.

The table lists this clonotype with a few counts. This sequence joins TRBV12-3 or TRBV12-4 and TRBJ2-2, with D tentatively TRBD2 (5 bases). The CDR3 totals 14 residues. Trimming left V 6 bases short and J 4 bases short, with 12 bases between. The CDR3 spells CASRGRVITGELFF. CDR3 nucleotides: TGTGCCAGCAGAGGGCGGGTAATCACCGGGGAGCTGTTTTTT.

This clonotype has just a few counts. CDR3 DNA sequence: TGTGCCAGCACCGGACTAGCGGGAGGGCAACTTCCCGAAACGCAGTATTTT. Protein: CASTGLAGGQLPETQYF. This chain links TRBV12-3 or TRBV12-4 with TRBJ2-3; TRBD2 matches 15 bases. Trimming took 7 bases from V and 9 from J; bases not matched to a gene: 14. This CDR3 has 17 residues.

V gene TRBV20-1 combines with J gene TRBJ1-4; D is undetermined. The V gene lost 0 bases and the J gene lost 8 bases, with 13 bases spanning the gap. Germline V gene data show CDR1 as DFQATT and CDR2 as SNEGSKA (reference sequence). CDR3 length equals 14 residues. The CDR3 here is CSARETYRDEKLFF. CDR3 sequence (DNA): TGCAGTGCTAGAGAGACATACCGCGACGAAAAACTGTTTTTT.

This clonotype has only a few counts. The chain employs TRBV6-1 and TRBJ1-1, with TRBD1 matching over 12 bases. The CDR3 covers 17 residues. The germline V gene encodes CDR1 MNHNS and CDR2 SASEGT. V dropped 5 bases and J dropped 5; count of bases not matched to a gene: 12. The CDR3 is CASSTRGTGGGGTEAFF. CDR3 nucleotides: TGTGCCAGCAGTACCCGGGGGACAGGGGGCGGTGGGACTGAAGCTTTCTTT.

In its sample, this clonotype was seen a few times. The rearrangement joins TRBV5-1 to TRBJ2-1; 10 bases fit TRBD2. From germline, CDR1 is SGHRS and CDR2 YFSETQ. V lost 4 bases to trimming and J lost 3 bases; unmatched junction nucleotides: 7. The CDR3 has 16 residues. In DNA, the CDR3 is TGCGCCAGCAGCGGTCTGAGCGGGAGGGGCTACAATGAGCAGTTCTTC. Its protein is CASSGLSGRGYNEQFF. Complete variable domain (other parts from reference TRBV5-1 and TRBJ2-1): KAGVTQTPRYLIKTRGQQVTLSCSPISGHRSVSWYQQTPGQGLQFLFEYFSETQRNKGNFPGRFSGRQFSNSRSEMNVSTLELGDSALYLCASSGLSGRGYNEQFFGPGTRLTVL.

This clonotype was seen at least ten times. V usage is TRBV20-1 and J usage is TRBJ1-5; 7 nucleotides line up with TRBD1. The junction had 5 bases not matched to a gene; V was cut back by 0 bases and J by 3 bases. The CDR3 is 15 amino acids. Germline CDR1 and CDR2: DFQATT and SNEGSKA (reference sequence). The CDR3: CSARDLDRHNQPQHF. The CDR3 nucleotides read TGCAGTGCTAGAGACCTGGACAGGCACAATCAGCCCCAGCATTTT.

This clonotype was seen a few times. The chain uses TRBV7-2 and TRBJ2-1; 7 bases agree with TRBD2. The CDR3 spans 15 residues. Germline CDR1 SGHTA, CDR2 FQGNSA. Trimming took 3 bases from V and 3 from J; bases not matched to a gene: 5. The CDR3 DNA reads as TGTGCCAGCAGCTTGGGCGGGGGATTCTACAATGAGCAGTTCTTC. It codes for CASSLGGGFYNEQFF.

This clonotype has just a few counts. One junction end disagrees with the germline gene, perhaps due to a read error. The rearrangement uses TRBV7-7 and TRBJ2-1; D unresolved. This CDR3 has 13 residues. Germline V gene sequence: CDR1 SSHAT, CDR2 FNYEAQ (reference sequence). The CDR3 DNA is TGTGCTAGCAGCCCTGGATATCGGAATGAGCAGTTCTTC. Translation gives CASSPGYRNEQFF.

In its sample, this clonotype was seen a few times. The chain uses TRBV29-1 and TRBJ2-7; the match to TRBD2 covers 9 bases. V lost 4 bases to trimming and J lost 2 bases; unmatched junction nucleotides: 6. Germline CDR1 reads SQVTM; CDR2 reads ANQGSEA. CDR3 size: 14 residues. The CDR3 here is CSVVLAGPPYEQYF. CDR3 sequence (DNA): TGCAGCGTTGTGCTAGCGGGACCGCCCTACGAGCAGTACTTC.

The chain joins TRBV29-1 to TRBJ1-1; D gene unclear. Per germline, CDR1 SQVTM and CDR2 ANQGSEA. There are 12 residues in the CDR3. V dropped 7 bases and J dropped 3 bases, with 12 bases sitting between them. CDR3 protein: CSAHTSYTEAFF. As DNA, the CDR3 is TGCAGCGCCCACACGAGCTACACTGAAGCTTTCTTT.

The chain links TRBV4-2 to TRBJ1-2; possibly TRBD1 for D (6 bases). The CDR3 covers 16 residues. Per the germline V gene, CDR1 is LGHNA and CDR2 is YNFKEQ. The ends were cut back, 0 bases at V and 4 bases at J, with 15 bases in the middle. The CDR3 loop reads CASSQDPRTVGYGYTF. The CDR3 nucleotides read TGTGCCAGCAGCCAAGACCCGAGGACAGTAGGCTATGGCTACACCTTC.

The chain uses TRBV11-2 and TRBJ1-2; a weak D match, TRBD1 (6 bases). There are 14 residues in the CDR3. The germline V and J ends were trimmed by 4 bases and 8 bases, with 17 bases remaining between them. CDR1 and CDR2 (germline): SGHAT, FQNNGV. Here the CDR3 reads CASSSNSVGGGYTF. In DNA form, the CDR3 reads TGTGCCAGCAGCTCCAATTCCGTGGGGGGCGGCTACACCTTC.

The table lists this clonotype with a few counts. The rearrangement uses TRBV18 and TRBJ2-5; D unclear. V shed 6 bases and J shed 5 bases, with 10 bases lying between them. Germline lookup yields CDR1 KGHSH and CDR2 LQKENI. The CDR3 has 12 amino acids. For the CDR3, the DNA is TGTGCCAGCTCCACCAACGGGGAGACCCAGTACTTC. Its protein is CASSTNGETQYF.